A selection of T cell receptor beta chains follows, all from one sample in a study of identifying expanded T cells in peripheral blood. Sequencing used immunoSEQ multiplex PCR; TCRdb keeps in-frame clones, though not all of them. The sample lists around 81,000 clones; approximately 85% were seen once. The sample consisted of blood. The origin of the receptors is a person aged 18 to 75 in good health. Both conserved end residues are part of each CDR3. The order of the fields is J gene, D gene, V gene, clone size, CDR3 DNA, CDR3 protein. The D gene is left open where the match is weak. Where a row states a size, it is once, few, many or the class of an expanded clone; other rows omit it.

j_gene: TRBJ2-2
d_gene: -
v_gene: TRBV5-1
abundance: -
CDR3nt: TGCGCCAGCAGCTTGGGGGCCTCCGGTGCCACCGGGGAGCTGTTTTTT
CDR3aa: CASSLGASGATGELFF

j_gene: TRBJ2-5
d_gene: -
v_gene: TRBV7-6
abundance: -
CDR3nt: TGTGCCAGCAGCTTAACGGTGGGGACAGAGACCCAGTACTTC
CDR3aa: CASSLTVGTETQYF

j_gene: TRBJ2-1
d_gene: TRBD2
v_gene: TRBV5-4
abundance: -
CDR3nt: TGTGCCAGCAGCTTCGGGACTAGCGGTTACAATGAGCAGTTCTTC
CDR3aa: CASSFGTSGYNEQFF

j_gene: TRBJ2-5
d_gene: -
v_gene: TRBV11-3
abundance: -
CDR3nt: TGTGCCAGCAGCTTATCGGCCCAAAACGGAGAGACCCAGTACTTC
CDR3aa: CASSLSAQNGETQYF

j_gene: TRBJ2-2
d_gene: -
v_gene: TRBV5-1
abundance: -
CDR3nt: TGCGCCGCGAAGGGACCGACCGTCGGGGAGCTGTTTTTT
CDR3aa: CAAKGPTVGELFF

j_gene: TRBJ2-7
d_gene: -
v_gene: TRBV9
abundance: once
CDR3nt: TGTGCCAGCAGCGTAAAGGACCGCTCCTACGAGCAGTACTTC
CDR3aa: CASSVKDRSYEQYF

j_gene: TRBJ1-1
d_gene: -
v_gene: TRBV5-5
abundance: once
CDR3nt: TGTGCCAGCAGCTTAAGAACCAACATGAACACTGAAGCTTTCTTT
CDR3aa: CASSLRTNMNTEAFF

j_gene: TRBJ1-5
d_gene: -
v_gene: TRBV14
abundance: -
CDR3nt: TGTGCCAGCAGCCGCGCCCTAAGTACTCCCCAGCATTTT
CDR3aa: CASSRALSTPQHF

j_gene: TRBJ2-1
d_gene: TRBD2
v_gene: TRBV30
abundance: -
CDR3nt: TGTGCCTGGAGTGTTGGACTAGCGGCATACAATGAGCAGTTCTTC
CDR3aa: CAWSVGLAAYNEQFF

j_gene: TRBJ1-5
d_gene: -
v_gene: TRBV12-5
abundance: -
CDR3nt: TGTGCTAGTGCCCTAATAGGGCCCCAGCATTTT
CDR3aa: CASALIGPQHF

j_gene: TRBJ1-3
d_gene: -
v_gene: TRBV20-1
abundance: -
CDR3nt: TGCAGTGTTTTCTCTGGAAACACCATATATTTT
CDR3aa: CSVFSGNTIYF

j_gene: TRBJ2-7
d_gene: -
v_gene: TRBV7-2
abundance: -
CDR3nt: TGTGCCAGCAGCTTAGCTTCGGACATCTACGAGCAGTACTTC
CDR3aa: CASSLASDIYEQYF

j_gene: TRBJ1-1
d_gene: -
v_gene: TRBV7-2
abundance: -
CDR3nt: TGTGCCAGCAGCGGAAGGTTGGGATTTGAAGCTTTCTTT
CDR3aa: CASSGRLGFEAFF

j_gene: TRBJ2-7
d_gene: TRBD1
v_gene: TRBV6-1
abundance: -
CDR3nt: TGTGCCAGCAGTATGACAGGGGTCGAGCAGTACTTC
CDR3aa: CASSMTGVEQYF

j_gene: TRBJ2-7
d_gene: TRBD2
v_gene: TRBV9
abundance: -
CDR3nt: TGTGCCAGCAGCTTAGCAGCGGGGCCTCTCTCCTACGAGCAGTACTTC
CDR3aa: CASSLAAGPLSYEQYF